Sequencing of this TCR beta chain was carried out in a study of T cell responses to AZD1222 COVID-19 vaccine. Findings and limits, study-wide: Just a handful of people given AZD1222 tested seropositive at baseline. White British people made up most donors, females outnumbered males, and clonal diversity was possibly underestimated. Following two doses of AZD1222, Spike-specific TCR breadth and depth rose.

Remarks on this clone: Its specificity is unknown.

Generated by immunoSEQ multiplex PCR, the TCRdb table keeps only in-frame clones and is missing some. The table shows some 180,000 clones, with 94% occurring only once. Germline CDR1 reads LNHDA; CDR2 reads SQIVND (reference sequence). This CDR3 contains 14 residues. Trimming removed 6 bases at V and 3 bases at J, with 14 bases between. This clonotype originated in an adult who received the AZD1222 COVID-19 vaccine. The chain uses TRBV19 and TRBJ1-2; perhaps TRBD1 as D (5 bases). The material sequenced was peripheral blood, taken 28 days after the second AZD1222 dose. The chain's CDR3 is CASRPGPVDYGYTF. CDR3 bases: TGTGCCAGTAGGCCGGGGCCGGTGGACTATGGCTACACCTTC.